These T cell receptor beta chains were read from a single sample in a study of neurological immune-mediated disorders. TCRdb itself ran the 5' RACE reads through MiXCR, one entry per CDR3 protein. This sample has about 24,000 distinct CDR3 sequences; approximately 13% occur once, and the top ten carry less than 5.5%. Sequencing was carried out using CD4+ T cells from blood. These receptors originate from a female donor with HTLV-1-associated myelopathy (HAM/TSP). Both conserved end residues are part of each CDR3. Each record gives: D gene, clone size, CDR3 length, V gene, J gene, CDR3 DNA, CDR3 protein. A D gene is named only where the DNA matches it firmly. Clone size, where shown, is once, few, many, or a class for clones that have expanded.

d_gene: TRBD2; abundance: many; len: 15; v_gene: TRBV24-1; j_gene: TRBJ2-1; CDR3nt: TGTGCCACCAGTGACACAGCGGGAGGGCTCAATGAGCAGTTCTTC; CDR3aa: CATSDTAGGLNEQFF
d_gene: TRBD2; abundance: many; len: 17; v_gene: TRBV5-1; j_gene: TRBJ2-2; CDR3nt: TGCGCCAGCAGCGTAGCGGGGGGGCCACCCTACACCGGGGAGCTGTTTTTT; CDR3aa: CASSVAGGPPYTGELFF
d_gene: -; abundance: many; len: 11; v_gene: TRBV10-3; j_gene: TRBJ1-1; CDR3nt: TGTGCCATCAAAGAAAATACTGAAGCTTTCTTT; CDR3aa: CAIKENTEAFF
d_gene: -; abundance: many; len: 16; v_gene: TRBV24-1; j_gene: TRBJ2-3; CDR3nt: TGTGCCACCAGTGCCCAGTCCCGGGACTCCCCAGATACGCAGTATTTT; CDR3aa: CATSAQSRDSPDTQYF
d_gene: TRBD2; abundance: many; len: 11; v_gene: TRBV20-1; j_gene: TRBJ2-7; CDR3nt: TGCAGTGCTAGCGGGGGGGACGAGCAGTACTTC; CDR3aa: CSASGGDEQYF
d_gene: -; abundance: many; len: 15; v_gene: TRBV6-2/TRBV6-3; j_gene: TRBJ2-7; CDR3nt: TGTGCCAGCAACCGGCCGGGACAAAGGTTCTACGAGCAGTACTTC; CDR3aa: CASNRPGQRFYEQYF
d_gene: -; abundance: many; len: 14; v_gene: TRBV7-2; j_gene: TRBJ2-5; CDR3nt: TGTGCCAGCAGCTTCGAGACAGGCCAGGAGACCCAGTACTTC; CDR3aa: CASSFETGQETQYF
d_gene: -; abundance: many; len: 18; v_gene: TRBV15; j_gene: TRBJ2-3; CDR3nt: TGTGCCACCAGCCCCGCCGAATGGTCGAGGTCTAGCACAGATACGCAGTATTTT; CDR3aa: CATSPAEWSRSSTDTQYF
d_gene: -; abundance: many; len: 15; v_gene: TRBV5-1; j_gene: TRBJ2-1; CDR3nt: TGCGCCAGCAGCTTGGCACAGGGTCCCTACAATGAGCAGTTCTTC; CDR3aa: CASSLAQGPYNEQFF
d_gene: -; abundance: many; len: 17; v_gene: TRBV5-1; j_gene: TRBJ2-2; CDR3nt: TGCGCCACCCAAACCGAGATCGACCAGGGAAGAACCGGGGAGCTGTTTTTT; CDR3aa: CATQTEIDQGRTGELFF
d_gene: TRBD2; abundance: -; len: 14; v_gene: TRBV19; j_gene: TRBJ2-1; CDR3nt: TGTGCCAGTAGTATACTAGCGGGGGGGCCTGAGCAGTTCTTC; CDR3aa: CASSILAGGPEQFF
d_gene: -; abundance: many; len: 14; v_gene: TRBV24-1; j_gene: TRBJ2-1; CDR3nt: TGTGCCACCAGTTACGGCGGGATACGCGGGGAGCAGTTCTTC; CDR3aa: CATSYGGIRGEQFF
d_gene: -; abundance: many; len: 14; v_gene: TRBV5-1; j_gene: TRBJ2-3; CDR3nt: TGCGCCAGCCGTCTGGGGTCCGACACAGATACGCAGTATTTT; CDR3aa: CASRLGSDTDTQYF
d_gene: -; abundance: -; len: 15; v_gene: TRBV4-2; j_gene: TRBJ2-7; CDR3nt: TGTGCCAGCAGCGCGGACAGTACGGGTGGCTACGAGCAGTACTTC; CDR3aa: CASSADSTGGYEQYF
d_gene: -; abundance: many; len: 15; v_gene: TRBV6-6; j_gene: TRBJ2-1; CDR3nt: TGTGCCAGCAGCCCCGCGGGGTCATCCTACAATGAGCAGTTCTTC; CDR3aa: CASSPAGSSYNEQFF
d_gene: TRBD1; abundance: many; len: 12; v_gene: TRBV20-1; j_gene: TRBJ2-7; CDR3nt: TGCAGGCCGGACAGGGGATGTTACGAGCAGTACTTC; CDR3aa: CRPDRGCYEQYF
d_gene: TRBD1; abundance: many; len: 14; v_gene: TRBV12-3/TRBV12-4; j_gene: TRBJ2-3; CDR3nt: TGTGCCAGCGGGGACAGGGGTAGCACAGATACGCAGTATTTT; CDR3aa: CASGDRGSTDTQYF
d_gene: -; abundance: many; len: 16; v_gene: TRBV5-6; j_gene: TRBJ1-2; CDR3nt: TGTGCCAGCAGCTTGTTAGGGGGTTCAGCTAACTATGGCTACACCTTC; CDR3aa: CASSLLGGSANYGYTF
d_gene: -; abundance: many; len: 16; v_gene: TRBV5-1; j_gene: TRBJ1-4; CDR3nt: TGCGCCAGCAGCCAGACAGTTTCTGCAACTAATGAAAAACTGTTTTTT; CDR3aa: CASSQTVSATNEKLFF
d_gene: -; abundance: many; len: 13; v_gene: TRBV7-9; j_gene: TRBJ2-3; CDR3nt: TGTGCCAGCAGCTCCTACACAGGAGATACGCAGTATTTT; CDR3aa: CASSSYTGDTQYF
d_gene: -; abundance: many; len: 12; v_gene: TRBV4-2; j_gene: TRBJ2-1; CDR3nt: TGTGCCAGCAGCCAAGATAGGAATGAGCAGTTCTTC; CDR3aa: CASSQDRNEQFF
d_gene: TRBD2; abundance: -; len: 14; v_gene: TRBV6-5; j_gene: TRBJ2-5; CDR3nt: TGTGCCAGCAGTCCCCTAGCGGGAGTGGAGACCCAGTACTTC; CDR3aa: CASSPLAGVETQYF
d_gene: -; abundance: many; len: 13; v_gene: TRBV5-1; j_gene: TRBJ1-2; CDR3nt: TGCGCCAGCAGCTTGGACCGGAACTATGGCTACACCTTC; CDR3aa: CASSLDRNYGYTF
d_gene: -; abundance: many; len: 15; v_gene: TRBV7-2; j_gene: TRBJ2-7; CDR3nt: TGTGCCAGCAGCCCGGGTGGTGGCAGGGGAACAGAGCAGTACTTC; CDR3aa: CASSPGGGRGTEQYF
d_gene: -; abundance: many; len: 13; v_gene: TRBV15; j_gene: TRBJ2-7; CDR3nt: TGTGCCACCAGCAGAGATCGGGATTACGAGCAGTACTTC; CDR3aa: CATSRDRDYEQYF